These 30 T cell receptor beta chains were all obtained from the same sample, sequenced in a study of blood T cell repertoires in COVID-19. Libraries were prepared by immunoSEQ multiplex PCR; TCRdb keeps only in-frame clonotypes and omits some of them. Of approximately 170,000 clones in the sample, about nine tenths were seen once. Sequencing input: peripheral blood. These TCRs come from a woman aged 60-70 years with COVID-19, enrolled during active disease.

The chain joins TRBV27 to TRBJ1-4, with D possibly matching TRBD1 (5 bases). The V end lost 5 bases, the J end lost 6 bases, and 13 bases lay between the germline ends. Germline CDR1 and CDR2: MNHEY and SMNVEV (reference sequence). CDR3 length: 14 amino acids. The CDR3 protein is CASSPRDSDEKLFF. The CDR3 DNA reads TGTGCCAGCAGTCCCCGGGACTCTGATGAAAAACTGTTTTTT.

The CDR3 coding sequence is TGTGCCAGCAGCTCCTGGGCAGGGTTAAGTTCCTACGAGCAGTACTTC. Its protein is CASSSWAGLSSYEQYF. The chain carries TRBV7-8 and TRBJ2-7; tentative D call: TRBD1 (5 bases). The CDR3 loop spans 16 amino acids. Trimming stripped 4 bases from V and 1 base from J, with 17 bases between. Germline V lookup: CDR1 SGHVS, CDR2 FQNEAQ.

The V and J genes are TRBV18 and TRBJ2-5; D uncertain. V was shortened by 3 bases and J by 3 bases, with 2 bases between the two germline ends. The CDR3 runs 11 residues. CDR1 KGHSH and CDR2 LQKENI come from the germline V gene. CDR3 nucleotide sequence: TGTGCCAGCTCACCCGAAGAGACCCAGTACTTC. Its translation: CASSPEETQYF.

The chain employs TRBV19 and TRBJ1-1, with 7 nucleotides matching TRBD1. J lost 4 bases, V lost 5 bases, and 10 bases had no gene match. This CDR3 is built from 15 residues. CDR1 LNHDA and CDR2 SQIVND come from the germline V gene (reference sequence). The CDR3 bases are TGTGCCAGTAGTTACTTAAGGGGGCTGAGCACTGAAGCTTTCTTT. Translating it yields CASSYLRGLSTEAFF. Complete variable domain (other parts from reference TRBV19 and TRBJ1-1): DGGITQSPKYLFRKEGQNVTLSCEQNLNHDAMYWYRQDPGQGLRLIYYSQIVNDFQKGDIAEGYSVSREKKESFPLTVTSAQKNPTAFYLCASSYLRGLSTEAFFGQGTRLTVV.

The rearrangement links TRBV11-1 to TRBJ1-2, with TRBD1 matching 9 bases. J was trimmed by 4 bases and V by 5 bases; bases with no gene match: 11. The CDR3 has 16 residues. Germline V gene sequence: CDR1 SGHAT, CDR2 FQDESV (reference sequence). CDR3 in amino acids: CASSRTGASLSYGYTF. The CDR3 coding sequence is TGTGCCAGCAGCCGGACAGGGGCATCCTTATCCTATGGCTACACCTTC. The variable domain in full, with the rest retrieved from reference TRBV11-1 and TRBJ1-2, is EAEVAQSPRYKITEKSQAVAFWCDPISGHATLYWYRQILGQGPELLVQFQDESVVDDSQLPKDRFSAERLKGVDSTLKIQPAELGDSAMYLCASSRTGASLSYGYTFGSGTRLTVV.

The rearrangement links TRBV6-5 to TRBJ2-2; tentatively, D is TRBD2 (6 bases). This CDR3 has 14 amino acids. V lost 1 base, J lost 4 bases, and 7 bases lay in between. Per the germline V gene, CDR1 is MNHEY and CDR2 is SVGAGI. CDR3 sequence reads: CASSYLGGTGELFF. The CDR3 nucleotides read TGTGCCAGCAGTTACTTGGGAGGCACCGGGGAGCTGTTTTTT.

The chain couples TRBV7-9 to TRBJ1-1; tentative D call: TRBD1 (5 bases). This CDR3 region has 15 residues. Germline assignment: CDR1 SEHNR and CDR2 FQNEAQ (reference sequence). Trimming pared 4 bases from V and 1 base from J, leaving 13 bases between. CDR3 coding DNA: TGTGCCAGCAGCTCTTACAGGAGTAAGAACACTGAAGCTTTCTTT. Its protein product is CASSSYRSKNTEAFF.

The CDR3 loop is CAISTTGTSNQPQHF. CDR3 nucleotide sequence: TGTGCCATCAGTACGACAGGGACCAGCAATCAGCCCCAGCATTTT. The V call is TRBV10-3, the J call TRBJ1-5; 7 positions match TRBD1. The CDR3 spans 15 residues. V lost 5 bases to trimming and J lost 1 base; unmatched junction nucleotides: 5. Germline V CDR1 and CDR2: ENHRY, SYGVKD.

V is TRBV5-1 and J is TRBJ2-7, with TRBD1 matching over 8 bases. Germline V gene data show CDR1 as SGHRS and CDR2 as YFSETQ. The CDR3 runs to 12 residues. V gave up 5 bases and J gave up 6 bases; unmatched junction bases: 4. The CDR3 protein is CASSTQGGEQYF. In nucleotides, the CDR3 is TGCGCCAGCAGTACACAGGGGGGCGAGCAGTACTTC. Full variable domain (outside the CDR3, taken from reference TRBV5-1 and TRBJ2-7): KAGVTQTPRYLIKTRGQQVTLSCSPISGHRSVSWYQQTPGQGLQFLFEYFSETQRNKGNFPGRFSGRQFSNSRSEMNVSTLELGDSALYLCASSTQGGEQYFGPGTRLTVT.

CDR3 DNA sequence: TGTGCCAGCAGCCAATTCCTAATGGGAGGGCAGTACTTC. It is translated as CASSQFLMGGQYF. The chain links TRBV14 to TRBJ2-7; possibly TRBD2 for D (6 bases). V was cut by 2 bases and J by 9 bases, with 14 bases left in between. Germline V gene sequence: CDR1 SGHDN, CDR2 FVKESK. The CDR3 runs to 13 residues. The whole variable domain, filled in from reference TRBV14 and TRBJ2-7, reads EAGVTQFPSHSVIEKGQTVTLRCDPISGHDNLYWYRRVMGKEIKFLLHFVKESKQDESGMPNNRFLAERTGGTYSTLKVQPAELEDSGVYFCASSQFLMGGQYFGPGTRLTVT.

The chain recombines TRBV5-1 with TRBJ1-4; D unresolved. The V gene's germline CDR1 is SGHRS and CDR2 YFSETQ. CDR3 length equals 14 residues. Trimming took off 2 bases at V and 3 bases at J, with 8 bases between the two ends. Written as DNA, the CDR3 is TGCGCCAGCAGCTTTCCAGGATCTAATGAAAAACTGTTTTTT. It is translated as CASSFPGSNEKLFF.

The chain couples TRBV7-2 to TRBJ2-7, with a weak D call TRBD1 (6 bases). CDR3 length: 18 residues. Between the trimmed V and J ends, which lost 5 bases and 1 base, there was a span of 24 bases. The V gene's germline CDR1 is SGHTA and CDR2 FQGNSA. The CDR3 protein is CASSARRSGEIRSYEQYF. Written as DNA, the CDR3 is TGTGCCAGCAGCGCCCGCCGTTCAGGGGAAATCAGGTCCTACGAGCAGTACTTC.

The J gene is TRBJ2-1, the V gene TRBV13, with 7 bases aligning to TRBD2. The J segment lost 5 bases and the V segment lost 2 bases, leaving 6 bases of the junction unmatched. CDR1 is PRHDT, CDR2 FYEKMQ, per germline (reference sequence). The CDR3 runs 15 residues. CDR3 bases: TGTGCCAGCAGCTTACGTGGGAGGGCTAACAATGAGCAGTTCTTC. This encodes CASSLRGRANNEQFF.

A single count supports this clone. The rearrangement joins TRBV27 to TRBJ1-2; D is undetermined. CDR1 is MNHEY, CDR2 SMNVEV, per germline (reference sequence). V lost 6 bases, J lost 4 bases, and 15 bases lay in between. CDR3 length: 14 amino acids. CDR3 DNA sequence: TGTGCCAGCAGGGTGAGCGGGCGCCCCTATGGCTACACCTTC. Translation: CASRVSGRPYGYTF.

V is TRBV21-1 and J is TRBJ1-2; TRBD1 is the table's D call and was not checked against the DNA. TRBV21-1 is a recognized pseudogene. The length of the CDR3 is 18 residues. In DNA form, the CDR3 reads TGTGCCAGCAGCAAAAAGCTCCAGGGGTTGGGGGTCAACTATGGCTACACCTTC. Translation: CASSKKLQGLGVNYGYTF.

This sequence joins TRBV7-2 and TRBJ2-7; 9 bases map to TRBD1. The CDR3 loop spans 13 amino acids. Per germline, CDR1 SGHTA and CDR2 FQGNSA. V shed 4 bases and J 5 bases; nucleotides not matched to a gene: 3. CDR3 bases: TGTGCCAGCAGCTCTGGGACAGGGAACGAGCAGTACTTC. Amino acid sequence: CASSSGTGNEQYF.

This sequence joins TRBV7-2 and TRBJ1-5; 8 positions match TRBD1. The germline CDR1 and CDR2 sequences are SGHTA and FQGNSA. The CDR3 runs 14 residues. V shed 5 bases and J 7 bases; nucleotides not matched to a gene: 7. CDR3 loop: CASSLRDRLQPQHF. The CDR3 nucleotides read TGTGCCAGCAGCCTCCGGGACAGGCTACAGCCCCAGCATTTT.

This sequence joins TRBV6-2 or TRBV6-3 and TRBJ1-2; 8 bases map to TRBD1. The germline CDR1 and CDR2 sequences are MNHEY and SVGEGT. CDR3 length: 15 residues. Trimming removed 2 bases from V and 6 bases from J; junction bases left unmatched: 8. In nucleotides, the CDR3 is TGTGCCAGCAGTTACCAGGCAGGGGGCCTCGATGGCTACACCTTC. As protein: CASSYQAGGLDGYTF.

The gene calls are TRBV11-2 and TRBJ2-1; the D gene is possibly TRBD1 (5 bases). Trimming removed 3 bases at V and 5 bases at J, with 8 bases between. Germline-derived CDR1 and CDR2 are SGHAT and FQNNGV. CDR3 size: 13 residues. The CDR3 region has the DNA TGTGCCAGCAGCTTTACAGGCGACAATGAGCAGTTCTTC. Protein product: CASSFTGDNEQFF.

CDR3 in amino acids: CASSWGDRQQVGTQYF. In DNA, the CDR3 is TGCGCCAGCAGCTGGGGGGACAGGCAGCAAGTTGGGACCCAGTACTTC. The chain employs TRBV5-1 and TRBJ2-5; 8 bases line up with TRBD1. V dropped 3 bases and J dropped 7; count of bases not matched to a gene: 14. CDR3 length: 16 amino acids. Germline V gene lookup returns CDR1 SGHRS and CDR2 YFSETQ.

This chain links TRBV18 with TRBJ2-3; TRBD1 is a possible D gene (6 bases). Trimming removed 6 bases from V and 2 bases from J, with 15 bases in between. Germline V CDR1 and CDR2: KGHSH, LQKENI. The length of the CDR3 is 15 residues. Written as DNA, the CDR3 is TGTGCCAGCTCCCCCGGGACAAGGAACACAGATACGCAGTATTTT. Amino acid sequence: CASSPGTRNTDTQYF.

The CDR3 is CASSGTIDQPQHF. In nucleotides, the CDR3 is TGCGCCAGCAGCGGGACTATAGATCAGCCCCAGCATTTT. This chain links TRBV5-1 with TRBJ1-5; TRBD1 might be the D (5 bases). Germline values: CDR1 SGHRS, CDR2 YFSETQ. With 4 bases removed from V and 5 bases from J, the gap between germline ends came to 10 bases. CDR3 size: 13 residues.

The chain links TRBV19 to TRBJ2-3; D might be TRBD2 (5 bases). This CDR3 region has 14 residues. V lost 7 bases and J lost 0, with 11 bases in between. CDR1 and CDR2 from the germline V gene are LNHDA and SQIVND (reference sequence). CDR3 protein: CASNEAASTDTQYF. The CDR3 bases are TGTGCCAGTAATGAAGCGGCTAGCACAGATACGCAGTATTTT.

Here the CDR3 reads CASSVLPDPEQENTEAFF. The CDR3 nucleotides are TGTGCCAGCAGCGTTCTCCCAGACCCCGAACAGGAGAACACTGAAGCTTTCTTT. This rearrangement joins TRBV9 to TRBJ1-1; a weak D match, TRBD1 (5 bases). The germline gives CDR1 SGDLS, CDR2 YYNGEE. V lost 2 bases to trimming and J lost 1 base, with 21 bases between them. The CDR3 extends over 18 amino acids. Variable domain in full (rest from reference TRBV9 and TRBJ1-1): DSGVTQTPKHLITATGQRVTLRCSPRSGDLSVYWYQQSLDQGLQFLIQYYNGEERAKGNILERFSAQQFPDLHSELNLSSLELGDSALYFCASSVLPDPEQENTEAFFGQGTRLTVV.

CDR3 residues: CASSLDGANEKLFF. As DNA, the CDR3 is TGCGCCAGCAGCCTTGATGGGGCGAATGAAAAACTGTTTTTT. The chain links TRBV4-3 to TRBJ1-4; D may be TRBD1 (5 bases). This CDR3 is built from 14 residues. CDR1 and CDR2 (germline): LGHNA, YSLEER. Trimming took off 4 bases at V and 5 bases at J, with 11 bases between the two ends.

Regarding this clone: The sample contains more than one DNA sequence encoding this CDR3. The chain is built from TRBV6-1 and TRBJ1-1; perhaps TRBD1 as D (5 bases). The germline gives CDR1 MNHNS, CDR2 SASEGT. The CDR3 totals 13 residues. Trimming took 3 bases from V and 2 from J, leaving 7 bases between them. The CDR3 bases are TGTGCCAGCAGTGAGACAGTTAACACTGAAGCTTTCTTT. Amino acids: CASSETVNTEAFF.

The genes are TRBV28 and TRBJ1-1, with D possibly being TRBD1 (6 bases). The CDR3 spans 15 residues. V was pared by 4 bases and J by 1 base, with 13 bases between. Germline assignment: CDR1 MDHEN and CDR2 SYDVKM. The CDR3 sequence is CASSSPGTQNTEAFF. The CDR3 coding sequence is TGTGCCAGCAGTTCTCCCGGGACACAGAACACTGAAGCTTTCTTT.

The table lists this clone with a few counts. The rearrangement uses TRBV11-2 and TRBJ1-3; D gene unclear. V lost 0 bases and J 4 bases, leaving 7 bases between the germline ends. The CDR3 sequence is 14 residues long. Germline-derived CDR1 and CDR2 are SGHAT and FQNNGV. This CDR3 reads CASSLEISGNTIYF. CDR3 DNA: TGTGCCAGCAGCTTAGAAATATCGGGAAACACCATATATTTT.

The chain combines TRBV5-1 with TRBJ2-1; TRBD2 might be the D (6 bases). The CDR3 loop spans 18 amino acids. CDR1 and CDR2 (germline): SGHRS, YFSETQ. V was pared by 2 bases and J by 0 bases, with 18 bases between. The CDR3, as DNA: TGCGCCAGCAGCTTTTGGGGGGACCTTAGCGGCTCCTACAATGAGCAGTTCTTC. Encoded protein: CASSFWGDLSGSYNEQFF.

The chain recombines TRBV18 with TRBJ1-5, with D unclear. CDR1 is KGHSH, CDR2 LQKENI, per germline. CDR3 length: 14 amino acids. V was pared by 3 bases and J by 0 bases, with 6 bases between. As DNA, the CDR3 is TGTGCCAGCTCACCGACAATTAGCAATCAGCCCCAGCATTTT. Amino acids: CASSPTISNQPQHF.